This record covers a single T cell receptor (beta chain). The antigen is undetermined. Combined were second doses at about 4 or about 12 weeks. This sample stems from a study of T cell responses to AZD1222 COVID-19 vaccine. Here immunoSEQ multiplex PCR was the method, and the copy in TCRdb shows in-frame clones only, minus some. The table has 70,000 to 90,000 clones, 80% to 90% seen once. V was shortened by 7 bases and J by 1 base, with 14 bases between the two germline ends. The V gene's germline CDR1 is LGHNT and CDR2 FRNRAP. CDR3 length equals 15 residues. General observations from the study: None of the repertoires were sampled until the peak T cell response had passed. Along spike, vaccine-associated CD4 TCRs were found throughout, with dominance at 160-218 and 743-854. Possibly, clonal diversity was underestimated; donors were largely white British and included more females.

The sample here was peripheral blood, taken 28 days after the second AZD1222 dose. This TCR was sampled from an adult who received the AZD1222 COVID-19 vaccine. The genes are TRBV12-5 and TRBJ1-5; D call uncertain. CDR3 sequence reads: CASALREGSNQPQHF. CDR3 coding DNA: TGTGCTAGTGCCCTCCGGGAGGGCAGCAATCAGCCCCAGCATTTT.